The 21 T cell receptor beta chains below all came from one sample that was sequenced in a study of control samples from healthy donors and cancer patients. Clones were read by immunoSEQ multiplex PCR, and TCRdb kept only the in-frame ones, dropping some. Of about 150,000 clones listed, 85% to 95% are singletons. The source material was blood. These receptors came from a man between 35 and 55 years old in good health.

The rearrangement joins TRBV21-1 to TRBJ2-7; TRBD2, as called in the table, went unchecked against the DNA. TRBV21-1 is described as a pseudogene. This CDR3 region has 14 residues. DNA for the CDR3: TGTGCCAGCAGCAAAGGTTCGAGGTACTACGAGCAGTACTTC. Its translation: CASSKGSRYYEQYF.

V is TRBV9 and J is TRBJ1-5; tentatively, D is TRBD1 (5 bases). V dropped 0 bases and J dropped 3 bases, with 7 bases sitting between them. The CDR3 is made up of 14 amino acids. Germline-derived CDR1 and CDR2 are SGDLS and YYNGEE. The CDR3 spells CASSVGQSNQPQHF. The CDR3 region has the DNA TGTGCCAGCAGCGTAGGACAGTCCAATCAGCCCCAGCATTTT. The full variable domain, its missing parts supplied by reference TRBV9 and TRBJ1-5, is DSGVTQTPKHLITATGQRVTLRCSPRSGDLSVYWYQQSLDQGLQFLIQYYNGEERAKGNILERFSAQQFPDLHSELNLSSLELGDSALYFCASSVGQSNQPQHFGDGTRLSIL.

The rearrangement joins TRBV10-1 to TRBJ1-5, with D unresolved. This CDR3 spans 13 amino acids. Germline V CDR1 and CDR2: WNHNN, SYGVQD (reference sequence). V lost 2 bases and J lost 3, with 5 bases in between. CDR3 loop: CASSEGLNQPQHF. The CDR3 region has the DNA TGCGCCAGCAGTGAGGGGCTCAATCAGCCCCAGCATTTT.

The chain has TRBV19 and TRBJ1-5; tentative D call: TRBD1 (6 bases). The CDR3 extends over 19 amino acids. Germline V gene lookup returns CDR1 LNHDA and CDR2 SQIVND (reference sequence). The V and J ends lost 1 base and 0 bases respectively, with 19 bases between them. The CDR3 loop is CASSIGGAPQGYSNQPQHF. As DNA, the CDR3 is TGTGCCAGTAGTATAGGGGGGGCGCCGCAGGGATATAGCAATCAGCCCCAGCATTTT.

This sequence joins TRBV3-1 (or the pseudogene TRBV3-2) and TRBJ1-2; D gene uncertain. The CDR3 contains 12 residues. Trimming took 1 base from V and 12 from J, leaving 12 bases between them. CDR1 and CDR2 (germline): LGHDT, YNNKEL (reference sequence). The CDR3 region is CASSQVWGGHTF. The CDR3 DNA sequence: TGTGCCAGCAGCCAAGTATGGGGAGGTCACACCTTC.

The chain combines TRBV21-1 with TRBJ1-1. TRBV21-1 is noted as a pseudogene. The CDR3 has 15 amino acids. The CDR3 region has the DNA TGTGCCAGCCAATGGGCAGGGAGGAGAGCCACTGAAGCTTTCTTT. This encodes CASQWAGRRATEAFF.

The count of this clone is one. Distinct nucleotide sequences in the sample also encode this CDR3. This chain uses TRBV5-1 with TRBJ1-5; possible D gene TRBD1, 5 bases. The CDR3 is made up of 14 amino acids. Germline V lookup: CDR1 SGHRS, CDR2 YFSETQ. Deletions cut 0 bases from V and 5 bases from J, with 9 bases between. This CDR3 reads CASSLGQGDQPQHF. The DNA of the CDR3 is TGCGCCAGCAGCTTGGGGCAGGGAGATCAGCCCCAGCATTTT.

This clone was counted a few times. The V call is TRBV24-1, the J call TRBJ2-5, with D perhaps matching TRBD1 (6 bases). With 5 bases removed from V and 4 bases from J, the gap between germline ends came to 19 bases. Germline V gene sequence: CDR1 KGHDR, CDR2 SFDVKD. This CDR3 spans 16 amino acids. CDR3 nucleotide sequence: TGTGCCACCAGTGGTACTGTACAGGGCGCGCCAGAGACCCAGTACTTC. It encodes CATSGTVQGAPETQYF.

The chain links TRBV7-8 to TRBJ1-6; D may be TRBD1 (5 bases). The germline V gene has CDR1 SGHVS and CDR2 FQNEAQ. The V end was cut by 1 base, the J end by 7 bases, with 20 bases between. There are 18 residues in the CDR3. As DNA, the CDR3 is TGTGCCAGCAGCTTAGGAAGGGTGTCCCTACCAGGGAATTCACCCCTCCACTTT. Protein: CASSLGRVSLPGNSPLHF.

This clone was detected once. The chain combines TRBV6-5 with TRBJ1-1, with TRBD1 matching over 7 bases. CDR1 MNHEY and CDR2 SVGAGI come from the germline V gene. The trim removed 2 bases at V and 1 base at J, leaving 1 base unmatched. This CDR3 has 14 residues. For the CDR3, the DNA is TGTGCCAGCAGTTACCGGACAGGGAACACTGAAGCTTTCTTT. Encoded protein: CASSYRTGNTEAFF.

This clone was recorded once. The chain is built from TRBV12-5 and TRBJ2-2, with D possibly TRBD2 on 6 matching bases. The CDR3 contains 13 residues. CDR1 and CDR2 from the germline V gene are LGHNT and FRNRAP. The V and J ends lost 6 bases and 4 bases respectively, with 9 bases between them. The CDR3 protein is CASGSGVTGELFF. The CDR3 nucleotides read TGTGCTAGTGGCTCGGGGGTCACCGGGGAGCTGTTTTTT.

J is TRBJ2-1 and V is TRBV9; D gene uncertain. The germline V gene encodes CDR1 SGDLS and CDR2 YYNGEE. The V gene lost 0 bases and the J gene lost 5 bases, with 3 bases spanning the gap. The CDR3 spans 12 residues. For the CDR3, the DNA is TGTGCCAGCAGCGTAGACCACAATGAGCAGTTCTTC. Its translation: CASSVDHNEQFF.

CDR3 protein: CASSQGLRGAFF. The CDR3 DNA reads as TGTGCCAGCAGCCAGGGCCTGAGGGGAGCTTTCTTT. The J gene is TRBJ1-1, the V gene TRBV2, with D possibly TRBD1 on 5 matching bases. The length of the CDR3 is 12 residues. Germline V gene data show CDR1 as SNHLY and CDR2 as FYNNEI. V was cut by 6 bases and J by 10 bases, with 15 bases left in between. Looking up the rest from reference TRBV2 and TRBJ1-1 gives the full variable domain: EPEVTQTPSHQVTQMGQEVILRCVPISNHLYFYWYRQILGQKVEFLVSFYNNEISEKSEIFDDQFSVERPDGSNFTLKIRSTKLEDSAMYFCASSQGLRGAFFGQGTRLTVV.

V and J are TRBV15 and TRBJ2-3, with no clear D. This CDR3 contains 15 residues. V lost 0 bases and J 0 bases, leaving 7 bases between the germline ends. Germline V CDR1 and CDR2: LNHNV, YYDKDF (reference sequence). CDR3 in amino acids: CATSREGRSTDTQYF. CDR3 sequence (DNA): TGTGCCACCAGCAGAGAGGGCAGAAGCACAGATACGCAGTATTTT.

The chain recombines TRBV19 with TRBJ1-5, with D tentatively TRBD1 (6 bases). V dropped 0 bases and J dropped 3 bases, with 12 bases sitting between them. CDR1 LNHDA and CDR2 SQIVND come from the germline V gene (reference sequence). There are 16 residues in the CDR3. CDR3 protein: CASSIEAQGINQPQHF. The CDR3 DNA is TGTGCCAGTAGTATAGAAGCACAGGGAATCAATCAGCCCCAGCATTTT.

The chain recombines TRBV3-1 (or the pseudogene TRBV3-2) with TRBJ2-2; perhaps D is TRBD1 or TRBD2 (5 bases each). Trimming pared 6 bases from V and 0 bases from J, leaving 11 bases between. The CDR3 runs 15 residues. Germline CDR1 and CDR2: LGHDT and YNNKEL (reference sequence). The CDR3 loop is CASRIRGPNTGELFF. CDR3 nucleotide sequence: TGTGCCAGCAGGATAAGGGGACCGAACACCGGGGAGCTGTTTTTT.

J is TRBJ1-2 and V is TRBV2, with D uncertain. V was cut by 7 bases and J by 4 bases, with 13 bases left in between. Germline CDR1 and CDR2: SNHLY and FYNNEI. This CDR3 is 13 amino acids long. This CDR3 reads CASTEGLLYGYTF. As DNA, the CDR3 is TGTGCCAGCACGGAGGGCTTACTCTATGGCTACACCTTC.

The rearrangement links TRBV5-1 to TRBJ1-2; 11 bases fit TRBD1. V trimming: 3 bases; J trimming: 7 bases; junction bases outside the gene matches: 5. This CDR3 is built from 14 residues. Germline values: CDR1 SGHRS, CDR2 YFSETQ. The CDR3, as DNA: TGCGCCAGCAGCTCTGGACAGGGGGCGGGTGGCTACACCTTC. Protein product: CASSSGQGAGGYTF.

The V call is TRBV7-8, the J call TRBJ1-2; D possibly corresponds to TRBD1 (6 bases). V was pared by 4 bases and J by 4 bases, with 16 bases between. This CDR3 is 15 amino acids long. Germline-derived CDR1 and CDR2 are SGHVS and FQNEAQ. The DNA of the CDR3 is TGTGCCAGCAGCTCCGGGGACAACCGGGTCTATGGCTACACCTTC. This codes for CASSSGDNRVYGYTF.

V is TRBV9 and J is TRBJ1-2, with TRBD1 as a possible D gene (5 bases). In germline, CDR1 is SGDLS, CDR2 YYNGEE. V dropped 1 base and J dropped 1 base, with 17 bases sitting between them. This CDR3 spans 17 amino acids. The CDR3 region has the DNA TGTGCCAGCAGCGTATCCCCGATGTCAGGGCATAACTATGGCTACACCTTC. This sequence encodes CASSVSPMSGHNYGYTF.

This sequence joins TRBV4-2 and TRBJ1-6; possibly TRBD1 for D (5 bases). Germline CDR1 reads LGHNA; CDR2 reads YNFKEQ. The CDR3 runs 15 residues. V was pared by 1 base and J by 7 bases, with 11 bases between. The CDR3 sequence: CASSQVGGGNSPLHF. The CDR3 DNA reads TGTGCCAGCAGCCAAGTTGGGGGGGGGAATTCACCCCTCCACTTT.